This TCR beta chain derives from a study of T cell responses to AZD1222 COVID-19 vaccine. Germline-derived CDR1 and CDR2 are KGHSH and LQKENI. CDR3 length: 13 residues. V lost 3 bases, J lost 7 bases, and 13 bases lay in between. Notes on this clone: Its cognate antigen is unknown.

This table comes from immunoSEQ multiplex PCR, and its TCRdb copy is limited to in-frame clones, with some not included. This repertoire shows 130,000 to 150,000 clones, about 92% found once; its top ten account for 10% to 15%. Findings of the study overall: Reportedly, close to half of spike-specific TCRs are directed against unmutated variant regions. Females made up more of the donors, who were largely white British, and clonal diversity may have come out too low. Spike-specific TCR breadth rose after two AZD1222 doses, and depth rose as well.

This chain links TRBV18 with TRBJ2-7; unclear D gene. The sequencing here drew on peripheral blood, taken after recovery from COVID-19. The TCR was taken from an adult who had recovered from COVID-19. The DNA for the CDR3 is TGTGCCAGCTCACCGTCTTTGTCAGGAGAGCAGTACTTC. It codes for CASSPSLSGEQYF.